The 10 T cell receptor beta chains below all came from one sample that was sequenced in a study of T cell changes during pregnancy in multiple sclerosis. The method was immunoSEQ multiplex PCR; TCRdb's version includes in-frame clones alone and lacks a portion of them. The table includes around 44,000 clones, approximately 92% detected once. Sample: peripheral blood. These TCRs come from a female donor with multiple sclerosis, enrolled in a pregnancy study.

The gene calls are TRBV28 and TRBJ1-1; possible D gene TRBD1, 6 bases. The CDR3 spans 12 residues. V shed 4 bases and J shed 8 bases, with 11 bases lying between them. Germline CDR1 reads MDHEN; CDR2 reads SYDVKM. The DNA of the CDR3 is TGTGCCAGCAGTTCAGCTGACAGGGAAGCTTTCTTT. Translating gives CASSSADREAFF.

The chain is built from TRBV5-1 and TRBJ2-1; tentative D call: TRBD2 (9 bases). V lost 2 bases and J lost 2, with 20 bases in between. Germline loops: CDR1 SGHRS, CDR2 YFSETQ. The CDR3 is 18 residues long. This CDR3 reads CASSFGTGLAGTYNEQFF. The CDR3 nucleotides read TGCGCCAGCAGCTTTGGGACAGGTCTAGCGGGGACCTACAATGAGCAGTTCTTC.

The table lists this clone with a count of one. V gene TRBV5-1 combines with J gene TRBJ2-5, with 15 bases matching TRBD2. The CDR3 totals 19 residues. V was pared by 4 bases and J by 4 bases, with 14 bases of the junction left unmatched. CDR1 and CDR2 (germline): SGHRS, YFSETQ. CDR3 nucleotides: TGCGCCAGCAGCCCCGCTGGACTAGCGGGAGGGAGGGGAGGAGAGACCCAGTACTTC. Amino acids: CASSPAGLAGGRGGETQYF.

The V call is TRBV28, the J call TRBJ2-3; D gene uncertain. The CDR3 has 14 amino acids. CDR1 and CDR2 from the germline V gene are MDHEN and SYDVKM. V was pared by 2 bases and J by 4 bases, with 10 bases between. The CDR3 reads CASSLSLGADTQYF. CDR3 sequence (DNA): TGTGCCAGCAGTTTAAGTTTGGGCGCAGATACGCAGTATTTT.

The rearrangement links TRBV19 to TRBJ1-4; TRBD1 agrees at 9 bases. After removal of 3 bases from V and 3 bases from J, the junction contained 5 bases not matched to a gene. Germline assignment: CDR1 LNHDA and CDR2 SQIVND (reference sequence). CDR3 size: 16 residues. The CDR3 DNA reads TGTGCCAGTAGTATCACAGGGGGCGCGTCTAATGAAAAACTGTTTTTT. This encodes CASSITGGASNEKLFF.

The genes are TRBV5-4 and TRBJ2-5; 9 nucleotides match TRBD1. This CDR3 contains 14 residues. Germline lookup yields CDR1 SGHNT and CDR2 YYREEE (reference sequence). J was trimmed by 5 bases and V by 3 bases; bases with no gene match: 5. The CDR3 loop reads CASSSLTGGETQYF. In DNA, the CDR3 is TGTGCCAGCAGCTCCCTGACAGGGGGGGAGACCCAGTACTTC.

V usage is TRBV7-7 and J usage is TRBJ2-5; D is perhaps TRBD1 or TRBD2 (5 bases each). The CDR3 runs to 14 residues. Trimming stripped 5 bases from V and 5 bases from J, with 15 bases between. Germline V CDR1 and CDR2: SSHAT, FNYEAQ (reference sequence). Written as DNA, the CDR3 is TGTGCCAGCAGCGCGCATGGGGGTAGGGAGACCCAGTACTTC. Encoded protein: CASSAHGGRETQYF.

This sequence joins TRBV27 and TRBJ2-3; TRBD2 is a possible D gene (6 bases). Germline V lookup: CDR1 MNHEY, CDR2 SMNVEV (reference sequence). The CDR3 contains 16 residues. V lost 5 bases and J lost 3, with 18 bases in between. The DNA for the CDR3 is TGTGCCAGCAGTCTCGTCGGGACTCCTATTACAGATACGCAGTATTTT. Amino acid sequence: CASSLVGTPITDTQYF.

The chain combines TRBV28 with TRBJ2-7; unclear D gene. Germline V gene data show CDR1 as MDHEN and CDR2 as SYDVKM. The CDR3 spans 11 residues. The V end lost 7 bases, the J end lost 2 bases, and 6 bases lay between the germline ends. CDR3 sequence reads: CASISTYEQYF. The CDR3 nucleotides are TGTGCCAGCATATCTACCTACGAGCAGTACTTC. Full variable domain (outside the CDR3, taken from reference TRBV28 and TRBJ2-7): DVKVTQSSRYLVKRTGEKVFLECVQDMDHENMFWYRQDPGLGLRLIYFSYDVKMKEKGDIPEGYSVSREKKERFSLILESASTNQTSMYLCASISTYEQYFGPGTRLTVT.

This clone is labeled medium-sized. This sequence joins TRBV11-1 and TRBJ2-1; tentatively, D is TRBD2 (6 bases). The germline CDR1 and CDR2 sequences are SGHAT and FQDESV (reference sequence). Trimming pared 3 bases from V and 0 bases from J, leaving 9 bases between. This CDR3 is built from 15 residues. CDR3 protein: CASSFRGSSYNEQFF. CDR3 in DNA: TGTGCCAGCAGCTTCCGGGGGAGCTCCTACAATGAGCAGTTCTTC.